This T cell receptor (beta chain) was observed in a study of neoadjuvant anti-PD-1 for oral cavity cancer. Most PBMC samples had roughly 0.5 ug input DNA in six replicates. Profiling relied on immunoSEQ multiplex PCR, and the TCRdb table lists in-frame clones only, not all of them. The sample has about 15,000 clones, 55% to 65% seen once; the top ten hold 2.6%. Material: PBMCs, obtained before nivolumab (anti-PD-1) treatment. This clonotype originated in a person aged 35 to 85 with oral cavity squamous cell carcinoma.

For the CDR3, the DNA is TGTGCCAGCAGTTTATTCACTCAGGGGGGCACTGAAGCTTTCTTT. This translates into CASSLFTQGGTEAFF. The gene calls are TRBV27 and TRBJ1-1; 7 positions match TRBD1. V trimming: 1 base; J trimming: 4 bases; junction bases outside the gene matches: 6. Per the germline V gene, CDR1 is MNHEY and CDR2 is SMNVEV (reference sequence). The CDR3 is made up of 15 amino acids.